This T cell receptor beta chain was captured by sequencing in a study of beta chain features in type 1 diabetes. A single heparinised blood sample, averaging roughly 100 mL, was obtained per donor. The CDR3 contains 14 residues. Losses at the gene ends were 3 bases for V and 7 bases for J; bases not matched to a gene: 5. Germline lookup yields CDR1 SEHNR and CDR2 FQNEAQ (reference sequence). This clone came up a few times. Every bit of the isolated RNA underwent reverse transcription, so sequencing read expressed TCRB transcripts. The protocol was immunoSEQ multiplex PCR, while the TCRdb copy is restricted to in-frame clones and leaves out a portion. The sample records approximately 170,000 clones, approximately 8.4% being singletons.

Sequencing used central memory CD4+ T cells from blood. The origin of this receptor is a woman aged 18-30 years in good health. This chain joins TRBV7-9 and TRBJ2-1, with 8 bases lining up with TRBD2. CDR3 sequence reads: CASSLDGRANEQFF. DNA of the CDR3: TGTGCCAGCAGCTTGGACGGGAGGGCGAATGAGCAGTTCTTC. The full variable domain, rest sourced from reference TRBV7-9 and TRBJ2-1, is DTGVSQNPRHKITKRGQNVTFRCDPISEHNRLYWYRQTLGQGPEFLTYFQNEAQLEKSRLLSDRFSAERPKGSFSTLEIQRTEQGDSAMYLCASSLDGRANEQFFGPGTRLTVL.